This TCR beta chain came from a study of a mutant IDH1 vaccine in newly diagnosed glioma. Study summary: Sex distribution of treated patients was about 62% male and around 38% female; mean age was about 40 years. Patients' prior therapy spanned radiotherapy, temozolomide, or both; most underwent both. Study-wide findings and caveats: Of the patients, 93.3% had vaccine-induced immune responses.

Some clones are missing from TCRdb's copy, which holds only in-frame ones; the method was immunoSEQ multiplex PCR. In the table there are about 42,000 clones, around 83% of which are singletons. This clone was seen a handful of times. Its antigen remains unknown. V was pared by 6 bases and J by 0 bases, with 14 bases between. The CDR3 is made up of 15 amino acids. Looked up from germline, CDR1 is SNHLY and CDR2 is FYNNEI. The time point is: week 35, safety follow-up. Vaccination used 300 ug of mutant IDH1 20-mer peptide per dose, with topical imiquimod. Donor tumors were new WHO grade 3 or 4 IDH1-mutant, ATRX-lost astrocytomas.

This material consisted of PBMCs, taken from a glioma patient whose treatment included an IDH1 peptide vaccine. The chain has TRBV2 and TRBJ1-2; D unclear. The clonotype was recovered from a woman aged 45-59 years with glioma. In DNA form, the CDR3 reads TGTGCCAGCAGATTGCAGGACGGTGCTAACTATGGCTACACCTTC. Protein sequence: CASRLQDGANYGYTF.